A selection of T cell receptor beta chains follows, all from one sample in a study of regulatory T cells in long-lasting Graves disease. TCRdb called the multiplex PCR reads again in MiXCR, with one record for every CDR3 protein. This repertoire shows some 490,000 distinct CDR3 sequences, approximately 12% found once; its top ten account for around 10%. The sample was also reused in another study, on T cells in Graves' hyperthyroidism and ophthalmopathy.

The sequenced sample was peripheral blood mononuclear cells (PBMCs), obtained at new diagnosis, from a patient treated with antithyroid drugs. The receptors shown here come from a woman under 40 with Graves disease. Both conserved end residues are part of each CDR3. D genes are given only for firm matches. Not every row has a clone size; where given, it reads once, few, many or a size class.

TRBJ2-4	many	TRBV28	.	TGTGCCAGCAGTTTCGAAGCAGGAGGGATTCAGTACTTC	CASSFEAGGIQYF
TRBJ2-5	few	TRBV19	.	TGTGCCAGTAGTATCCGGACATTTCAAGAGACCCAGTACTTC	CASSIRTFQETQYF
TRBJ2-1	many	TRBV7-9	.	TGTGCCAGCAGCTCCTCAGCGCGACTAAACAATGAGCAGTTCTTC	CASSSSARLNNEQFF
TRBJ2-7	few	TRBV20-1	.	TGCAGTGCTAGAGATCGAACTAGGTTAAACGAGCAGTACTTC	CSARDRTRLNEQYF
TRBJ1-2	many	TRBV6-2/TRBV6-3	.	TGTGCCAGCAGTGAGTTAGATAGCTCCTATGGCTACACCTTC	CASSELDSSYGYTF
TRBJ1-5	many	TRBV20-1	TRBD1	TGCAGTGCTAGGCCCACAGGGGCCGGTCAGCCCCAGCATTTT	CSARPTGAGQPQHF
TRBJ1-4	.	TRBV12-3/TRBV12-4	TRBD1	TGTGCCAGCAGGGGGACAGGGGCCCGGTCAGGCGGTGAAAAACTGTTTTTT	CASRGTGARSGGEKLFF
TRBJ2-5	many	TRBV6-1	.	TGTGCCAGCAGAATATGGGATACCGAGGAGACCCAGTACTTC	CASRIWDTEETQYF
TRBJ1-6	many	TRBV18	TRBD1	TGTGCCAGCTCACTCCTAAGACAGGGGGCGGATTCACCCCTCCACTTT	CASSLLRQGADSPLHF
TRBJ1-1	many	TRBV20-1	.	TGCAGTGCGAGGCGGGGTCCAAACACTGAAGCTTTCTTT	CSARRGPNTEAFF
TRBJ1-6	.	TRBV20-1	.	TGCAGTGCTAGAGCACGGAGCTCCTATAATTCACCCCTCCACTTT	CSARARSSYNSPLHF
TRBJ1-1	many	TRBV19	.	TGTGCCAGTAGTGTGACAAGGAGGGACACTGAAGCTTTCTTT	CASSVTRRDTEAFF
TRBJ2-7	.	TRBV29-1	.	TGCAGCGTTGAAACAGTTACCTACGAGCAGTACTTC	CSVETVTYEQYF
TRBJ2-2	many	TRBV24-1	.	TGTGCCACCAGTGATTCGCAGGGAATCGCCACCAACACCGGGGAGCTGTTTTTT	CATSDSQGIATNTGELFF
TRBJ2-3	many	TRBV6-1	.	TGTGCCAGCAGCTACGGTGTGGGGACAGATACGCAGTATTTT	CASSYGVGTDTQYF
TRBJ1-2	many	TRBV27	.	TGTGCCAGCAGTTTAAGAGAGGGTCTGAACTATGGCTACACCTTC	CASSLREGLNYGYTF
TRBJ2-5	.	TRBV20-1	.	TGCAGTGCTAGAGTCCCGGACAGACAAGAGACCCAGTACTTC	CSARVPDRQETQYF
TRBJ2-7	many	TRBV4-3	TRBD2	TGCGCCAGCAGCCAAGTGCACGGGAGGCTTGACGAGCAGTACTTC	CASSQVHGRLDEQYF
TRBJ2-2	.	TRBV5-1	.	TGCGCCAGCAGCTCAAGAGGACAAGTAAACACCGGGGAGCTGTTTTTT	CASSSRGQVNTGELFF
TRBJ2-1	many	TRBV3-1	.	TGTGCCAGCAGCCAAGAGCCCAGCCAAGGGAATGAGCAGTTCTTC	CASSQEPSQGNEQFF
TRBJ2-3	few	TRBV14	TRBD1	TGTGCCAGCAGCCAAGGTGGGACAGGGAAGAGAGATACGCAGTATTTT	CASSQGGTGKRDTQYF
TRBJ2-5	.	TRBV28	.	TGTGCCAGCTTGGGGGAGACCCAGTACTTC	CASLGETQYF
TRBJ2-2	many	TRBV7-3	TRBD1	TGTGCCAGCAGCTTAATTGGACAGGGGGCGAACACCGGGGAGCTGTTTTTT	CASSLIGQGANTGELFF
TRBJ2-5	many	TRBV29-1	TRBD2	TGCAGCGTTCGGACTAGCGGGAGGCCGGGAGAGACCCAGTACTTC	CSVRTSGRPGETQYF
TRBJ2-3	many	TRBV27	TRBD2	TGTGCCAGCAGTTTACTAGCGGCTAGCACAGATACGCAGTATTTT	CASSLLAASTDTQYF
TRBJ2-7	many	TRBV28	TRBD1	TGTGCCAGCATTCCCATCTTGGGACAGGCCACCTACGAGCAGTACTTC	CASIPILGQATYEQYF
TRBJ1-2	many	TRBV6-5	.	TGTGCCAGCAGTTACTCGGCCGGTATCTATGGCTACACCTTC	CASSYSAGIYGYTF
TRBJ2-7	many	TRBV27	.	TGTGCCAGCAGTTGGAACCGGGGCTACGAGCAGTACTTC	CASSWNRGYEQYF
TRBJ2-1	many	TRBV14	TRBD2	TGTGCCAGCAGCCAGGGACTAGCGGGACGTACCCGGGGTAAGAGCGATGAGCAGTTCTTC	CASSQGLAGRTRGKSDEQFF
TRBJ2-3	many	TRBV12-3/TRBV12-4	.	TGTGCCAGCAGGTCGACAGGTCGAGATACGCAGTATTTT	CASRSTGRDTQYF
TRBJ1-1	many	TRBV14	.	TGTGCCAGCAGCCAAGTCCCTCAGACAGGGAACACTGAAGCTTTCTTT	CASSQVPQTGNTEAFF
TRBJ2-1	many	TRBV27	TRBD2	TGTGCCAGCAGTTTAAGGCTAGCGGGAGGGCCAGAGCAGTTCTTC	CASSLRLAGGPEQFF
TRBJ1-4	many	TRBV25-1	.	TGTGCCAGCAGTGGAGGGCTGTCAACTAATGAAAAACTGTTTTTT	CASSGGLSTNEKLFF
TRBJ1-2	few	TRBV7-8	.	TGTGCCAGCAGCGACTCCAGGGAGGTCTATGGCTACACCTTC	CASSDSREVYGYTF
TRBJ1-1	few	TRBV12-3/TRBV12-4	TRBD1	TGTGCCAGCACCGGGGACAGGGAGAAGACTGAAGCTTTCTTT	CASTGDREKTEAFF
TRBJ1-2	many	TRBV24-1	.	TGTGCCACCAGTGAAACAGGGAACTATGGCTACACCTTC	CATSETGNYGYTF
TRBJ1-1	many	TRBV10-3	.	TGTGCCATCAAAGGACACCTGAACACTGAAGCTTTCTTT	CAIKGHLNTEAFF
TRBJ2-7	few	TRBV7-8	.	TGTGCCAGCAGCCCCGGGGGACTGTCGTCCTACGAGCAGTACTTC	CASSPGGLSSYEQYF
TRBJ2-3	many	TRBV18	.	TGTGCCAGCTCACCCCGACTAGGGGGCTTCACAGATACGCAGTATTTT	CASSPRLGGFTDTQYF
TRBJ2-1	.	TRBV4-1	.	TGCGCCAGCAGCGAGATCGCAGGGGGGTACAATGAGCAGTTCTTC	CASSEIAGGYNEQFF
TRBJ1-2	few	TRBV12-3/TRBV12-4	.	TGTGCCAGCAGTTCTCTGCCCTTCTATAGCTACACCTTC	CASSSLPFYSYTF
TRBJ2-1	many	TRBV5-1	.	TGCGCCAGCAGCTTGACTAGCCACGGCTCCTACAATGAGCAGTTCTTC	CASSLTSHGSYNEQFF
TRBJ1-2	few	TRBV20-1	TRBD1	TGCAGTGCTGGGATAACAGGGGCCGCCGGCTACACCTTC	CSAGITGAAGYTF